This record concerns one T cell receptor (beta chain) sequence. Its antigen is unidentified. Primers for the PCR totalled 60 Vbeta and 13 Jbeta. Profiling relied on immunoSEQ multiplex PCR, and the TCRdb table lists in-frame clones only, not all of them. The repertoire has approximately 160,000 clones, just under 80% of them found once; the top ten carry around 3.1%. With V trimmed by 1 base and J by 4 bases, 4 bases remained unmatched. This CDR3 has 15 amino acids. Germline lookup yields CDR1 SGHRS and CDR2 YFSETQ. This record belongs to a study of cytomegalovirus exposure and HLA in healthy donors. For the study at large: Across 350 to 500 genotyped donors, 81% landed in the Caucasian-associated ancestry cluster. Whole-study findings and limits: It was only CMV serostatus that was available as immune exposure information. Most sequenced TCRs were rare (though some public TCRs occurred in many donors). Reports state that TCR beta sequences accurately predicted most subjects' HLA-A and HLA-B alleles.

The sample consisted of PBMCs. The sequence derives from a woman aged 45-59 years in good health and CMV-seropositive. The chain uses TRBV5-1 and TRBJ2-3; the match to TRBD2 covers 9 bases. The CDR3 sequence: CASSLLSGGSDTQYF. The CDR3 DNA sequence: TGCGCCAGCAGCTTGCTTAGCGGGGGTTCAGATACGCAGTATTTT.